These 18 T cell receptor beta chains were all obtained from the same sample, sequenced in a study of CD8 T cells in Susac syndrome. The RNA, about 0.5 to 1 ug, was put through reverse transcription using random hexamers. TCRdb ran MiXCR on the immunoSEQ multiplex PCR reads and lists one entry per CDR3 protein. The data show around 170,000 distinct CDR3 sequences, approximately 95% seen once. Sequencing was done on a sample of CD8+ T cells from PBMCs. Every receptor here comes from a human donor with Susac syndrome.

V gene TRBV19 combines with J gene TRBJ2-7, with 7 bases fitting TRBD1. The CDR3 consists of 13 residues. J gave up 2 bases and V 3 bases, and 1 base lay outside the gene matches. Germline CDR1 and CDR2: LNHDA and SQIVND (reference sequence). The CDR3 DNA is TGTGCCAGTAGTATCGGACAGGCCTACGAGCAGTACTTC. Its translation is CASSIGQAYEQYF. The full variable domain, in which reference TRBV19 and TRBJ2-7 provide the parts outside the CDR3, is DGGITQSPKYLFRKEGQNVTLSCEQNLNHDAMYWYRQDPGQGLRLIYYSQIVNDFQKGDIAEGYSVSREKKESFPLTVTSAQKNPTAFYLCASSIGQAYEQYFGPGTRLTVT.

This clonotype was counted once. The V call is TRBV7-3, the J call TRBJ2-1; D unclear. V shed 0 bases and J shed 6 bases, with 6 bases lying between them. The CDR3 spans 13 residues. Germline V gene lookup returns CDR1 SGHTA and CDR2 FQGTGA. Written as DNA, the CDR3 is TGTGCCAGCAGCTTAACGTTGGGCAATGAGCAGTTCTTC. The encoded protein is CASSLTLGNEQFF.

This chain links TRBV11-2 with TRBJ2-7, with D possibly matching TRBD1 (5 bases). Germline V gene sequence: CDR1 SGHAT, CDR2 FQNNGV. This CDR3 region has 15 residues. The V and J ends lost 4 bases and 0 bases respectively, with 13 bases between them. CDR3 protein: CASSSNLDTSYEQYF. The CDR3 DNA reads TGTGCCAGCAGCTCCAACTTGGACACCTCCTACGAGCAGTACTTC.

V and J are TRBV20-1 and TRBJ1-1; D ambiguous. Trimming cost V 0 bases and J 1 base, with 18 bases left between them. Looked up from germline, CDR1 is DFQATT and CDR2 is SNEGSKA (reference sequence). This CDR3 region has 17 residues. CDR3 coding DNA: TGCAGTGCTAGAGATCTTCCGGTCCACCACGAGAACACTGAAGCTTTCTTT. This translates into CSARDLPVHHENTEAFF.

This chain connects TRBV12-3 or TRBV12-4 to TRBJ2-7; 7 nucleotides match TRBD1. CDR3 length equals 13 residues. V lost 5 bases to trimming and J lost 5 bases; unmatched junction nucleotides: 6. The CDR3 bases are TGTGCCAGCAGTCAAGGGACAGTCCACGAGCAGTACTTC. It specifies CASSQGTVHEQYF.

J is TRBJ2-7 and V is TRBV4-1; 7 positions match TRBD2. The germline V gene has CDR1 MGHRA and CDR2 YSYEKL. The CDR3 runs to 17 residues. Losses at the gene ends were 3 bases for V and 0 bases for J; bases not matched to a gene: 11. DNA of the CDR3: TGCGCCAGCAGCCAGGGCCTTTCTAGCGGTCTCTCCTACGAGCAGTACTTC. This gives the protein CASSQGLSSGLSYEQYF.

The chain couples TRBV15 to TRBJ2-7, with 7 bases fitting TRBD1. Looked up from germline, CDR1 is LNHNV and CDR2 is YYDKDF (reference sequence). The CDR3 loop spans 14 amino acids. Losses at the gene ends were 4 bases for V and 6 bases for J; bases not matched to a gene: 9. In DNA form, the CDR3 reads TGTGCCACCAGCATTCGGGAATCAGGGGGCGAGCAGTACTTC. Encoded protein: CATSIRESGGEQYF.

The V gene is TRBV28, the J gene TRBJ2-3; 10 nucleotides line up with TRBD1. Germline values: CDR1 MDHEN, CDR2 SYDVKM. V lost 8 bases, J lost 4 bases, and 6 bases stayed unmatched. The CDR3 sequence is 14 residues long. CDR3 sequence: CASSRDRGPDTQYF. The CDR3 bases are TGTGCCAGCTCCCGGGACAGGGGTCCAGATACGCAGTATTTT.

This clonotype appeared a single time. V gene TRBV4-1 combines with J gene TRBJ1-1, with unresolved D. Germline V gene data show CDR1 as MGHRA and CDR2 as YSYEKL. The length of the CDR3 is 15 residues. V was cut by 1 base and J by 8 bases, with 17 bases left in between. The chain's CDR3 is CASSQGNFYRPEAFF. The DNA of the CDR3 is TGCGCCAGCAGCCAAGGGAATTTCTACAGACCAGAAGCTTTCTTT.

About this clonotype: The junction shows a germline mismatch at one end, possibly a read error. The rearrangement joins TRBV29-1 to TRBJ1-2; unclear D gene. The CDR3 is 11 residues long. CDR1 SQVTM and CDR2 ANQGSEA come from the germline V gene. CDR3 coding DNA: TGCAGCGTTCAAGAGTTCTATGGCTACACCTTC. This gives the protein CSVQEFYGYTF.

This clonotype appeared once. V and J are TRBV7-9 and TRBJ2-1, with TRBD2 as a possible D gene (5 bases). The V gene lost 1 base and the J gene lost 9 bases, with 7 bases spanning the gap. Looked up from germline, CDR1 is SEHNR and CDR2 is FQNEAQ (reference sequence). CDR3 length equals 12 residues. In DNA, the CDR3 is TGTGCCAGCAGCTTAGGACTAAGTGAGCAGTTCTTC. It codes for CASSLGLSEQFF.

The V call is TRBV7-9, the J call TRBJ2-3; 8 bases are shared with TRBD2. The germline V gene has CDR1 SEHNR and CDR2 FQNEAQ (reference sequence). V dropped 3 bases and J dropped 1; count of bases not matched to a gene: 0. This CDR3 is 14 amino acids long. Here the CDR3 reads CASSFGRGTDTQYF. DNA for the CDR3: TGTGCCAGCAGCTTCGGGAGGGGCACAGATACGCAGTATTTT.

The V call is TRBV4-1, the J call TRBJ1-1, with 7 bases that match TRBD1. Germline-derived CDR1 and CDR2 are MGHRA and YSYEKL. There are 14 residues in the CDR3. V lost 2 bases and J lost 3; bases outside the gene matches: 3. This CDR3 reads CASSQTTGDTEAFF. CDR3 sequence (DNA): TGCGCCAGCAGCCAAACTACAGGGGACACTGAAGCTTTCTTT.

The count of this clonotype is one. The chain links TRBV28 to TRBJ1-2, with 7 bases aligning to TRBD1. Germline V gene sequence: CDR1 MDHEN, CDR2 SYDVKM. CDR3 length: 15 amino acids. V shed 6 bases, J shed 6 bases, and the junction held 13 bases outside the gene matches. The CDR3 spells CASRVAGGRANGYTF. In DNA form, the CDR3 reads TGTGCCAGCAGAGTCGCAGGGGGAAGGGCAAATGGCTACACCTTC.

The rearrangement uses TRBV4-1 and TRBJ2-3, with a possible D match to TRBD1 (6 bases). The CDR3 runs to 12 residues. Trimming removed 6 bases at V and 11 bases at J, with 15 bases between. The V gene's germline CDR1 is MGHRA and CDR2 YSYEKL. Here the CDR3 DNA reads TGCGCCAGCAGTTGGAGCATAGGGGGGCAGTATTTT. Its translation is CASSWSIGGQYF.

This chain links TRBV5-6 with TRBJ2-7; possibly TRBD1 or TRBD2 for D (5 bases each). The CDR3 extends over 15 amino acids. Germline V gene sequence: CDR1 SGHDT, CDR2 YYEEEE. Trimming stripped 3 bases from V and 2 bases from J, with 15 bases between. This chain's CDR3 is CASSSGTIVTYEQYF. CDR3 coding DNA: TGTGCCAGCAGCTCCGGGACCATAGTAACCTACGAGCAGTACTTC.

The chain employs TRBV13 and TRBJ2-6; D call uncertain. V shed 5 bases and J shed 0 bases, with 8 bases lying between them. The V gene's germline CDR1 is PRHDT and CDR2 FYEKMQ (reference sequence). The CDR3 has 15 amino acids. CDR3 nucleotides: TGTGCCAGCAGCCCCCTTGGCTCTGGGGCCAACGTCCTGACTTTC. This gives the protein CASSPLGSGANVLTF.

This chain connects TRBV4-2 to TRBJ2-2, with 8 bases lining up with TRBD2. The CDR3 is 16 amino acids. With 4 bases clipped from V and 4 bases from J, the junction kept 8 bases outside the gene matches. CDR1 and CDR2 (germline): LGHNA, YNFKEQ. The CDR3 here is CASSRGLVVGTGELFF. In DNA, the CDR3 is TGTGCCAGCAGCCGGGGACTAGTCGTAGGCACCGGGGAGCTGTTTTTT.